The next 20 T cell receptor beta chains were all read from a single sample in a study of blood T cell repertoires in COVID-19. TCRdb's table, derived via immunoSEQ multiplex PCR, lists solely in-frame clones and lacks some. Of 130,000 or so clones in the sample, less than 90% are singletons; the top ten hold about 1.3%. Sequencing was done on a sample of peripheral blood. These receptors all stem from a man in his sixties with acute or convalescent COVID-19.

The chain combines TRBV28 with TRBJ2-3; possible D gene TRBD1, 6 bases. V was cut by 8 bases and J by 2 bases, with 17 bases left in between. The CDR3 is made up of 15 amino acids. Germline V gene sequence: CDR1 MDHEN, CDR2 SYDVKM. The CDR3 region is CASRQGRGNTDTQYF. CDR3 DNA: TGTGCCAGCCGTCAGGGGCGAGGGAACACAGATACGCAGTATTTT.

Only one count was recorded for this clone. At one end, the junction sequence differs from germline, possibly due to a read error. The chain employs TRBV18 and TRBJ1-3, with unresolved D. This CDR3 has 14 residues. Germline V gene data show CDR1 as KGHSH and CDR2 as LQKENI. CDR3 in DNA: TGTGCCAGCTCACCATATCAAGGTGGAGACACCATATATTTT. This gives the protein CASSPYQGGDTIYF. Together with reference TRBV18 and TRBJ1-3, the CDR3 gives the full variable domain: NAGVMQNPRHLVRRRGQEARLRCSPMKGHSHVYWYRQLPEEGLKFMVYLQKENIIDESGMPKERFSAEFPKEGPSILRIQQVVRGDSAAYFCASSPYQGGDTIYFGEGSWLTVV.

This clone was seen only once. CDR3: CAIRTDRNQPQHF. The CDR3 DNA sequence: TGTGCCATCAGGACTGACCGAAATCAGCCCCAGCATTTT. The chain employs TRBV10-3 and TRBJ1-5; no clear D. This CDR3 region has 13 residues. The germline V gene encodes CDR1 ENHRY and CDR2 SYGVKD. V lost 6 bases and J lost 4, with 10 bases in between.

This clone was seen once. The rearrangement links TRBV2 to TRBJ2-5, with 7 bases that match TRBD1. Unmatched junction bases numbered 6, after V lost 5 bases and J lost 0 bases. Germline V gene data show CDR1 as SNHLY and CDR2 as FYNNEI. The CDR3 length is 15 residues. The CDR3 sequence: CASSSQGVDQETQYF. The CDR3 DNA reads TGTGCCAGCAGTTCTCAGGGGGTCGACCAAGAGACCCAGTACTTC. Full variable domain (remainder filled in from reference TRBV2 and TRBJ2-5): EPEVTQTPSHQVTQMGQEVILRCVPISNHLYFYWYRQILGQKVEFLVSFYNNEISEKSEIFDDQFSVERPDGSNFTLKIRSTKLEDSAMYFCASSSQGVDQETQYFGPGTRLLVL.

V gene TRBV2 combines with J gene TRBJ2-7; D unclear. Germline loops: CDR1 SNHLY, CDR2 FYNNEI. The V gene lost 5 bases and the J gene lost 6 bases, with 11 bases spanning the gap. The CDR3 loop spans 12 amino acids. CDR3 sequence reads: CASSIDFGEQYF. The DNA for the CDR3 is TGTGCCAGCAGTATAGATTTTGGCGAGCAGTACTTC.

This rearrangement joins TRBV6-5 to TRBJ1-2, with D perhaps matching TRBD1 (6 bases). The V gene's germline CDR1 is MNHEY and CDR2 SVGAGI. CDR3 length: 14 amino acids. Deletions cut 0 bases from V and 8 bases from J, with 13 bases between. Written as DNA, the CDR3 is TGTGCCAGCAGTTACTCGGCGGGGGCGGCGGGCTACACCTTC. Amino acids: CASSYSAGAAGYTF.

The rearrangement links TRBV7-8 to TRBJ2-1; TRBD2 aligns across 9 bases. The V and J ends lost 6 bases and 0 bases, in that order; junction bases with no gene match: 3. The CDR3 covers 15 residues. Germline-derived CDR1 and CDR2 are SGHVS and FQNEAQ. The CDR3 sequence: CASSRAGGSYNEQFF. As DNA, the CDR3 is TGTGCCAGCAGTAGAGCGGGGGGCTCCTACAATGAGCAGTTCTTC. Full variable domain (rest looked up from reference TRBV7-8 and TRBJ2-1): GAGVSQSPRYKVAKRGQDVALRCDPISGHVSLFWYQQALGQGPEFLTYFQNEAQLDKSGLPSDRFFAERPEGSVSTLKIQRTQQEDSAVYLCASSRAGGSYNEQFFGPGTRLTVL.

This chain connects TRBV5-1 to TRBJ1-1; a possible D gene is TRBD1 (5 bases). Deletions cut 0 bases from V and 8 bases from J, with 11 bases between. From germline, CDR1 is SGHRS and CDR2 YFSETQ. The length of the CDR3 is 13 residues. The CDR3 region is CASSLGGGQEAFF. The CDR3 region has the DNA TGCGCCAGCAGCTTGGGGGGCGGCCAGGAAGCTTTCTTT.

This sequence joins TRBV9 and TRBJ2-7, with TRBD1 identical over 11 bases. Germline loops: CDR1 SGDLS, CDR2 YYNGEE. V lost 4 bases to trimming and J lost 3 bases; unmatched junction nucleotides: 6. The CDR3 is 15 amino acids. CDR3 loop: CASSPGTGGNYEQYF. As DNA, the CDR3 is TGTGCCAGCAGCCCCGGGACAGGGGGTAACTACGAGCAGTACTTC.

The rearrangement links TRBV5-6 to TRBJ2-5; 8 positions match TRBD1. Germline V gene sequence: CDR1 SGHDT, CDR2 YYEEEE. The CDR3 has 15 amino acids. V lost 4 bases to trimming and J lost 1 base; unmatched junction nucleotides: 6. The CDR3 here is CASSITTGVQETQYF. The CDR3 nucleotides read TGTGCCAGCAGCATTACGACAGGGGTCCAAGAGACCCAGTACTTC. Complete variable domain (other parts from reference TRBV5-6 and TRBJ2-5): DAGVTQSPTHLIKTRGQQVTLRCSPKSGHDTVSWYQQALGQGPQFIFQYYEEEERQRGNFPDRFSGHQFPNYSSELNVNALLLGDSALYLCASSITTGVQETQYFGPGTRLLVL.

The genes are TRBV24-1 and TRBJ2-3; TRBD1 matches at 11 bases. With 4 bases clipped from V and 0 bases from J, the junction kept 8 bases outside the gene matches. Germline assignment: CDR1 KGHDR and CDR2 SFDVKD. The CDR3 extends over 18 amino acids. The chain's CDR3 is CATSDGQGAYTSTDTQYF. The CDR3 DNA reads TGTGCCACCAGTGACGGACAGGGGGCTTATACTAGCACAGATACGCAGTATTTT.

The chain carries TRBV10-3 and TRBJ2-3, with 11 bases matching TRBD2. After removal of 3 bases from V and 2 bases from J, the junction contained 10 bases not matched to a gene. The CDR3 is 18 amino acids. Germline V gene sequence: CDR1 ENHRY, CDR2 SYGVKD. The CDR3 region is CAISERLAGRRSTDTQYF. CDR3 in DNA: TGTGCCATCAGTGAACGACTAGCGGGGAGACGATCCACAGATACGCAGTATTTT.

The chain links TRBV29-1 to TRBJ2-1; the match to TRBD2 covers 7 bases. Germline loops: CDR1 SQVTM, CDR2 ANQGSEA. CDR3 length equals 14 residues. The trim removed 5 bases at V and 6 bases at J, leaving 10 bases unmatched. CDR3 amino acids: CSVPLAEASNEQFF. In DNA form, the CDR3 reads TGCAGCGTTCCCCTAGCGGAAGCTTCCAATGAGCAGTTCTTC.

The rearrangement links TRBV9 to TRBJ1-1; possibly TRBD1 for D (5 bases). The germline V and J ends were trimmed by 4 bases and 5 bases, with 15 bases remaining between them. The CDR3 runs 14 residues. In germline, CDR1 is SGDLS, CDR2 YYNGEE. Here the CDR3 DNA reads TGTGCCAGCAGCAAACAGGTCTCAGGGACTGAAGCTTTCTTT. Its translation: CASSKQVSGTEAFF.

This clone occurred once. The chain uses TRBV19 and TRBJ2-7; 9 bases agree with TRBD1. The CDR3 sequence is 15 residues long. Per the germline V gene, CDR1 is LNHDA and CDR2 is SQIVND (reference sequence). The V segment lost 6 bases and the J segment 6 bases; nucleotides outside the gene matches: 12. In DNA, the CDR3 is TGTGCCAGTAGCGACGCCGGGACAGGGTCAACCGAGCAGTACTTC. Translation: CASSDAGTGSTEQYF.

The chain links TRBV10-3 to TRBJ1-1; 7 positions agree with TRBD1. CDR3 size: 20 residues. Trimming removed 0 bases from V and 1 base from J; junction bases left unmatched: 17. CDR1 ENHRY and CDR2 SYGVKD come from the germline V gene. CDR3 sequence (DNA): TGTGCCATCAGTGAGTCAACTCCTGCCCCAGGGACAGCACCGAACACTGAAGCTTTCTTT. This encodes CAISESTPAPGTAPNTEAFF.

The chain recombines TRBV28 with TRBJ1-6; 9 nucleotides agree with TRBD1. The CDR3 covers 13 residues. CDR1 MDHEN and CDR2 SYDVKM come from the germline V gene. The V segment lost 6 bases and the J segment 10 bases; nucleotides outside the gene matches: 4. CDR3 loop: CASSRDRDSPLHF. The CDR3 bases are TGTGCCAGCAGCCGGGACAGGGACTCACCCCTCCACTTT.

The chain joins TRBV27 to TRBJ2-5; D not resolved. Deletions cut 6 bases from V and 4 bases from J, with 12 bases between. The CDR3 is 13 amino acids. Germline V gene lookup returns CDR1 MNHEY and CDR2 SMNVEV (reference sequence). CDR3 bases: TGTGCCAGCAGGTCTACAGCTTCAGAGACCCAGTACTTC. Amino acid sequence: CASRSTASETQYF.

The CDR3 sequence is CSAGGQLEVNEQFF. CDR3 nucleotides: TGCAGCGCGGGCGGACAGCTAGAGGTCAATGAGCAGTTCTTC. The J gene is TRBJ2-1, the V gene TRBV29-1; a weak D match, TRBD1 (6 bases). The CDR3 sequence is 14 residues long. Trimming stripped 7 bases from V and 6 bases from J, with 19 bases between. Germline V gene lookup returns CDR1 SQVTM and CDR2 ANQGSEA.

This clone has just a few counts. The rearrangement uses TRBV19 and TRBJ2-7, with a tentative D call TRBD1 (6 bases). The V gene's germline CDR1 is LNHDA and CDR2 SQIVND (reference sequence). Trimming removed 3 bases at V and 2 bases at J, with 11 bases between. This CDR3 is built from 14 residues. The CDR3 sequence is CASSITGTTYEQYF. The CDR3 DNA follows: TGTGCCAGTAGTATCACCGGGACAACCTACGAGCAGTACTTC.